This T cell receptor (beta chain) is drawn from a study of CD8 T cells in ankylosing spondylitis. At least ten counts were recorded for this clonotype. Its matching antigen is unknown. TCRdb re-derived calls from the 5' RACE reads in MiXCR, one entry per CDR3 protein. The table has 220,000 or so distinct CDR3 sequences, roughly 18% seen once. Study-level findings and limits: Some motif variants had been reported before (in reactive arthritis synovial fluid and blood). What seemed typical of ankylosing spondylitis blood was a TCR beta motif built from fewer than ten highly homologous variants.

Germline CDR1 and CDR2: SEHNR and FQNEAQ (reference sequence). V shed 3 bases and J shed 5 bases, with 5 bases lying between them. The CDR3 covers 11 residues. J is TRBJ2-7 and V is TRBV7-9; D remains unclear. Sequencing was carried out using blood, either unsorted or a sorted T cell fraction (not recorded which). This TCR came from a male donor with ankylosing spondylitis. The CDR3 is CASSLFDEQYF. CDR3 nucleotides: TGTGCCAGCAGCTTGTTTGACGAGCAGTACTTC. The complete variable domain, with remaining parts taken from reference TRBV7-9 and TRBJ2-7, reads DTGVSQNPRHKITKRGQNVTFRCDPISEHNRLYWYRQTLGQGPEFLTYFQNEAQLEKSRLLSDRFSAERPKGSFSTLEIQRTEQGDSAMYLCASSLFDEQYFGPGTRLTVT.